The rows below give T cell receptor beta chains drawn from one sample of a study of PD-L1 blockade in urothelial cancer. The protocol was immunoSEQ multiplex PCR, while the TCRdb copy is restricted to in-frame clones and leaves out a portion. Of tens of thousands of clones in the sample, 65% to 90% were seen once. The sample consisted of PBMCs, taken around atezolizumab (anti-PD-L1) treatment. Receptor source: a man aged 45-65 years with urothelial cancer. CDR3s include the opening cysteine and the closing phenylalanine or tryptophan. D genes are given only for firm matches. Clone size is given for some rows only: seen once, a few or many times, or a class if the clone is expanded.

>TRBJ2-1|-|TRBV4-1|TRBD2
CASSRTTGTTSYNEQFF
TGCGCCAGCAGCCGAACCACCGGGACTACCTCCTACAATGAGCAGTTCTTC
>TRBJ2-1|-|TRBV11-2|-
CASSLDPGKNNEQFF
TGTGCCAGCAGCTTAGATCCAGGGAAAAACAATGAGCAGTTCTTC
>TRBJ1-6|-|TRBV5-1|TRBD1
CASSLGQGGIYNSPLHF
TGCGCCAGCAGCTTGGGGCAGGGGGGAATCTATAATTCACCCCTCCACTTT
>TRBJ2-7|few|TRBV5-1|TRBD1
CASSPIGQGGHEQYF
TGCGCCAGCAGCCCTATCGGACAGGGTGGCCACGAGCAGTACTTC
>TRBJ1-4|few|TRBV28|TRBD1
CASNAGTANEKLFF
TGTGCCAGCAACGCCGGGACAGCTAATGAAAAACTGTTTTTT
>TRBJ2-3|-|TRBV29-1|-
CSVDRGTDTQYF
TGCAGCGTTGACCGGGGGACAGATACGCAGTATTTT
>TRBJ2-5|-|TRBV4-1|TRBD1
CASSQEAAGQGRETQYF
TGCGCCAGCAGCCAAGAAGCGGCGGGACAGGGGAGGGAGACCCAGTACTTC
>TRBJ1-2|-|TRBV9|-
CASSVDPMGQFDYTF
TGTGCCAGCAGCGTAGACCCGATGGGGCAGTTCGACTACACCTTC
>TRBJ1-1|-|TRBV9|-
CASSARQLNTEAFF
TGTGCCAGCAGCGCCAGACAGTTGAACACTGAAGCTTTCTTT
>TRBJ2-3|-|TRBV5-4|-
CASSLGGPSWADTQYF
TGTGCCAGCAGCTTGGGTGGCCCTTCGTGGGCGGATACGCAGTATTTT
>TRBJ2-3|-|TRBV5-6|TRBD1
CASSLFGTGGGITQYF
TGTGCCAGCAGCTTGTTTGGGACAGGGGGGGGCATTACGCAGTATTTT
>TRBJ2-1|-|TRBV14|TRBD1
CASSPFRGRRNEQFF
TGTGCCAGCAGCCCTTTCAGGGGGCGCCGAAATGAGCAGTTCTTC
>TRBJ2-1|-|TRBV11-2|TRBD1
CASSFGQGAFRGSYNEQFF
TGTGCCAGCAGCTTCGGACAGGGGGCTTTCAGGGGCTCCTACAATGAGCAGTTCTTC
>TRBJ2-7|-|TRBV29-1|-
CSVGEGLRTYEQYF
TGCAGCGTTGGCGAGGGATTAAGAACCTACGAGCAGTACTTC
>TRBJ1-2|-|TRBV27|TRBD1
CASSSGQVPGYTF
TGTGCCAGCAGTTCTGGACAGGTTCCTGGCTACACCTTC
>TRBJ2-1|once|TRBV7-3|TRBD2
CASSPSWGGPGEQFF
TGTGCCAGCAGCCCGTCCTGGGGAGGGCCCGGTGAGCAGTTCTTC
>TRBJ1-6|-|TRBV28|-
CASSPLPDMTANSPLHF
TGTGCCAGCAGTCCACTCCCTGACATGACAGCTAATTCACCCCTCCACTTT
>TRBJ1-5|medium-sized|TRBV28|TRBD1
CASSRTGIVQPQHF
TGTGCCAGCAGTCGGACAGGGATCGTCCAGCCCCAGCATTTT
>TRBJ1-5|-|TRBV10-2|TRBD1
CASSKGQGLPQHF
TGCGCCAGCAGCAAGGGACAGGGCTTGCCCCAGCATTTT
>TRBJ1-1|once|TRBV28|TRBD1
CASSLLKGQGRTEAFF
TGTGCCAGCAGTTTATTAAAGGGACAGGGTCGGACTGAAGCTTTCTTT
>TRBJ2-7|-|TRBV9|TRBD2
CASSVAASGSSEQYF
TGTGCCAGCAGCGTAGCTGCCAGCGGGAGCAGCGAGCAGTACTTC
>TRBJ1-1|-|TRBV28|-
CASSLVRWTENTEAFF
TGTGCCAGCAGTTTGGTTCGCTGGACAGAGAACACTGAAGCTTTCTTT
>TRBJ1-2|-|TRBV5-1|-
CASSLVGNAGMYGYTF
TGCGCCAGCAGCTTGGTGGGTAACGCAGGGATGTATGGCTACACCTTC
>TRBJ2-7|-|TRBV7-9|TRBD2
CASSLMTSAQQYF
TGTGCCAGCAGCTTAATGACTAGCGCCCAGCAGTACTTC
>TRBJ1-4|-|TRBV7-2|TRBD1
CASSLGTVRKLFF
TGTGCCAGCAGCTTGGGGACAGTCAGGAAACTGTTTTTT
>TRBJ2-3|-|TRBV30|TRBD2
CAWSPLAGSTDTQYF
TGTGCCTGGAGTCCCCTAGCGGGGAGCACAGATACGCAGTATTTT
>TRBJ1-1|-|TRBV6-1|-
CASSEAPRLRSEAFF
TGTGCCAGCAGTGAAGCCCCTCGGCTAAGGAGTGAAGCTTTCTTT
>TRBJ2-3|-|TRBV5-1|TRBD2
CASSSSGSLSTDTQYF
TGCGCCAGCAGCTCTAGCGGGAGCCTATCTACAGATACGCAGTATTTT
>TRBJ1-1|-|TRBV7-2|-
CASSMRPAEAFF
TGTGCCAGCAGCATGAGGCCGGCTGAAGCTTTCTTT
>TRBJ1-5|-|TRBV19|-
CASSIPAGGNQPQHF
TGTGCCAGTAGTATACCCGCGGGGGGAAATCAGCCCCAGCATTTT
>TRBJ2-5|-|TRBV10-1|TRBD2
CASSESGGRAKETQYF
TGCGCCAGCAGTGAGTCGGGGGGGAGAGCTAAAGAGACCCAGTACTTC
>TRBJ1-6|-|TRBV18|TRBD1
CASSPEDRGASPLHF
TGTGCCAGCTCACCAGAGGACAGGGGCGCTTCACCCCTCCACTTT
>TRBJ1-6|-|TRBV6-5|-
CASTNRVQYNSPLHF
TGTGCCAGCACCAACCGGGTCCAATATAATTCACCCCTCCACTTT
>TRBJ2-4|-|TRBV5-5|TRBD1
CASRSGTGGGKNIQYF
TGTGCCAGCAGGTCCGGGACAGGGGGTGGCAAAAACATTCAGTACTTC
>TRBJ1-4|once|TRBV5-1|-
CASSLAGGSEKLFF
TGCGCCAGCAGCTTGGCTGGGGGCAGTGAAAAACTGTTTTTT
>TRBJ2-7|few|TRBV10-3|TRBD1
CAISAGQGGEQYF
TGTGCCATCAGTGCCGGACAGGGTGGCGAGCAGTACTTC
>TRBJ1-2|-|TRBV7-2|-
CASSPARGGYGYTF
TGTGCCAGCAGCCCAGCGAGGGGGGGCTATGGCTACACCTTC
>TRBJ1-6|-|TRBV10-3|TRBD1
CAIRAGTGGSPLHF
TGTGCCATCCGTGCCGGGACAGGGGGCTCACCCCTCCACTTT
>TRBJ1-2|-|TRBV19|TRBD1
CASRIRGQTNYGYTF
TGTGCCAGTAGAATCCGGGGACAGACTAACTATGGCTACACCTTC
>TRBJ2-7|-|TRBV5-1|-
CASSLTGFEQYF
TGCGCCAGCAGTTTAACAGGGTTCGAGCAGTACTTC
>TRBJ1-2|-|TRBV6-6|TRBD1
CASSTGQGPFYGYTF
TGTGCCAGCAGTACGGGACAGGGGCCTTTCTATGGCTACACCTTC
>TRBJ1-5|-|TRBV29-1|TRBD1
CSAGQGPGNQPQHF
TGCAGCGCCGGACAGGGGCCTGGCAATCAGCCCCAGCATTTT
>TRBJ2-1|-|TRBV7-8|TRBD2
CASSLMPSGGTYNEQFF
TGTGCCAGCAGCTTAATGCCTAGCGGGGGGACCTACAATGAGCAGTTCTTC